A selection of T cell receptor beta chains follows, all from one sample in a study of T cells expressing NK-cell markers. With the 5' RACE reads reprocessed, TCRdb shows one record per CDR3 protein and no DNA. The sample's table shows approximately 440,000 distinct CDR3 sequences. Sequencing was done on a sample of blood T cells: a sorted CD56 or NKG2C T cell subset, CD4+ or CD8+ T cells, or bulk PBMC T cells (not recorded which). The receptors come from a woman between 50 and 59 years old in good health. The CDR3 runs from the conserved cysteine through the conserved F or W.

>TRBJ2-3|TRBV9
CASSLLAGVSTDTQYF
>TRBJ2-1|TRBV11-3
CASSYGTWRGSSYNEQFF
>TRBJ2-1|TRBV3-1
CASSQGTRGSYNEQFF
>TRBJ1-4|TRBV2
CASTVGGEKLFF
>TRBJ2-7|TRBV5-1
CASSSGGSSYEQYF
>TRBJ2-1|TRBV29-1
CSVELGANEQFF
>TRBJ2-1|TRBV25-1
CASSEFQGSYNEQFF
>TRBJ1-1|TRBV4-2
CASSQEGQGSLVAFF
>TRBJ2-1|TRBV2
CASSETYGEQFF
>TRBJ2-3|TRBV4-2
CASSQGLADTQYF
>TRBJ2-5|TRBV6-2/TRBV6-3
CASSYSITQQETQYF
>TRBJ2-2|TRBV20-1
CSARGRINTGELFF
>TRBJ2-1|TRBV5-1
CASRILGESSYNEQFF
>TRBJ2-3|TRBV7-8
CASSLARLGREDTQYF
>TRBJ2-1|TRBV10-3
CAAQDSNEQFF
>TRBJ2-1|TRBV12-3/TRBV12-4
CASFLVPGNEQFF
>TRBJ2-1|TRBV7-9
CASSPHEKGNNEQFF
>TRBJ2-5|TRBV6-1
CASTRQDLSKETQYF
>TRBJ2-2|TRBV4-1
CASSRGRSGELFF
>TRBJ2-3|TRBV5-1
CASTSMSLSGSDTQYF
>TRBJ2-3|TRBV5-1
CASSLGAGGEDTQYF
>TRBJ2-1|TRBV5-1
CASSFGVNEQFF
>TRBJ2-2|TRBV9
CASTFAKTSGIPGELFF
>TRBJ2-1|TRBV11-2
CASRPPYWRASNEQFF
>TRBJ1-5|TRBV12-3/TRBV12-4
CASRKDGSNQPQHF
>TRBJ2-3|TRBV12-3/TRBV12-4
CASSFQSPTDTQYF
>TRBJ2-1|TRBV20-1
CSAPQPGLEQFF